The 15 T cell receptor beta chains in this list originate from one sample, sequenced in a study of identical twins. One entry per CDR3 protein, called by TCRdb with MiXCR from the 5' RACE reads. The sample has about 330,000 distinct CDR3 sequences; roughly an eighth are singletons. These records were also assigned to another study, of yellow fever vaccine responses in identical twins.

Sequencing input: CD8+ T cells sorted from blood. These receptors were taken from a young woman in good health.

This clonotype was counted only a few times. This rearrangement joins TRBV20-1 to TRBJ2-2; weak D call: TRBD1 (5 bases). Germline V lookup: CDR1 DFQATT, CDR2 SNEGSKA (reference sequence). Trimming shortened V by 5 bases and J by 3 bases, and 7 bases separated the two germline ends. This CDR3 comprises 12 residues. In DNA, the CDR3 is TGCAGTGCTGCGACAGACACCGGGGAGCTGTTTTTT. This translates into CSAATDTGELFF.

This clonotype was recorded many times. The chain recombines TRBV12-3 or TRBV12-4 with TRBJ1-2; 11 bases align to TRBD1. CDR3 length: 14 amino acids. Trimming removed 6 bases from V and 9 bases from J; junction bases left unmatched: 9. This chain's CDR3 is CASSNGQGAGRYTF. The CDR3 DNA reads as TGTGCCAGCAGCAACGGACAGGGGGCTGGGCGCTACACCTTC.

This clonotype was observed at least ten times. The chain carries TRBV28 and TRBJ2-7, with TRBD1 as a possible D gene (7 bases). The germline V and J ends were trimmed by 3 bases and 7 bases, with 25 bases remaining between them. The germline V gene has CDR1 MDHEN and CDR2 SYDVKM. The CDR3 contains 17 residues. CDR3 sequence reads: CASSFFPGTAERGEQYF. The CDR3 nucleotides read TGTGCCAGCAGTTTTTTTCCAGGGACAGCCGAACGGGGGGAGCAGTACTTC.

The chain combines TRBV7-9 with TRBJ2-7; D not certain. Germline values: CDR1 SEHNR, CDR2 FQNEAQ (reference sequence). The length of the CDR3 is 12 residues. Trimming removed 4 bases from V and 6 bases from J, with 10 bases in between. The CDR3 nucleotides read TGTGCCAGCAGCTCCACAGAAGTCGAGCAGTACTTC. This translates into CASSSTEVEQYF.

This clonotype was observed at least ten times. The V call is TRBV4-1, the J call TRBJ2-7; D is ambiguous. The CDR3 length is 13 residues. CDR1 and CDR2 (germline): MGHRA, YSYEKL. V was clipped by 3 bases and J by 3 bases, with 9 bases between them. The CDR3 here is CASSHPLYYEQYV. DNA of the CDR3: TGCGCCAGCAGCCACCCTCTTTACTACGAGCAGTACGTC.

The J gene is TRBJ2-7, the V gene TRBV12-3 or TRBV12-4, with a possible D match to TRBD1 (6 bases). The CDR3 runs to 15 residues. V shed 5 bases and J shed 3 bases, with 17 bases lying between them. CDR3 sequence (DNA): TGTGCCAGCAGTCTTACCTCTACAGGGATCTACGAGCAGTACTTC. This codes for CASSLTSTGIYEQYF.

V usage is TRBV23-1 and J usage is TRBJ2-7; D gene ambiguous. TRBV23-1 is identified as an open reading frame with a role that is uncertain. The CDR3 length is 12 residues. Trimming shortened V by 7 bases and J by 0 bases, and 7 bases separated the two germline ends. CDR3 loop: CASTENSYEQYF. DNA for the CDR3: TGCGCCAGCACGGAAAACTCCTACGAGCAGTACTTC.

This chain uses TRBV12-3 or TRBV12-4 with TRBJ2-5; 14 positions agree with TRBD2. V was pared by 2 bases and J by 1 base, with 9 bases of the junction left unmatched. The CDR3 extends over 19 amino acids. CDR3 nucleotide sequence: TGTGCCAGCAGTTTAATTGTAGGACTAGCGGGAGGTATCCAAGAGACCCAGTACTTC. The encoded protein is CASSLIVGLAGGIQETQYF.

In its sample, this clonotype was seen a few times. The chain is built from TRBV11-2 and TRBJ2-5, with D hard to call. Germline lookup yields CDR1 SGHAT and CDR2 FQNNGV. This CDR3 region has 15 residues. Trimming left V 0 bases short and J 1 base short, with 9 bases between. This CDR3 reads CASSLELSTQETQYF. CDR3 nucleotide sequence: TGTGCCAGCAGCTTAGAGTTGTCTACCCAAGAGACCCAGTACTTC.

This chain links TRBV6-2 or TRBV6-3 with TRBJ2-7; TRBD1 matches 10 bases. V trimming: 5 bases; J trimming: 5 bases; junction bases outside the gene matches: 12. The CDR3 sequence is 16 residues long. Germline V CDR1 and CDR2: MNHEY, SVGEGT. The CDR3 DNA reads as TGTGCCAGCAGTCAAACCTCCGGGACAGGGGCCAACGAGCAGTACTTC. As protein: CASSQTSGTGANEQYF.

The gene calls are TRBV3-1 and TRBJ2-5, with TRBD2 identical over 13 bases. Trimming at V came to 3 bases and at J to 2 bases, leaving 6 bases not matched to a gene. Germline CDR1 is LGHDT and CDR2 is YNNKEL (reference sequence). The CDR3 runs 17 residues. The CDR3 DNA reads TGTGCCAGCAGCCATTTCGGACTAGCGGGGGCTCAAGAGACCCAGTACTTC. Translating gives CASSHFGLAGAQETQYF.

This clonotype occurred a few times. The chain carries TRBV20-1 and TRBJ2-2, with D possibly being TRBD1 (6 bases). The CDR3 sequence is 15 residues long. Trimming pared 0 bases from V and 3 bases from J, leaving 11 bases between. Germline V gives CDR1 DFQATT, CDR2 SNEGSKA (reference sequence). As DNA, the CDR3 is TGCAGTGCTAGAGAGACAGGCTTCTACACCGGGGAGCTGTTTTTT. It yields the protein CSARETGFYTGELFF.

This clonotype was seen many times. The CDR3 reads CASSLRRGDSYEQYV. CDR3 in DNA: TGTGCCAGCAGTTTACGGCGCGGGGATTCCTACGAGCAGTACGTC. This rearrangement joins TRBV27 to TRBJ2-7; weak D call: TRBD2 (6 bases). Per the germline V gene, CDR1 is MNHEY and CDR2 is SMNVEV (reference sequence). This CDR3 spans 15 amino acids. The V gene lost 2 bases and the J gene lost 1 base, with 12 bases spanning the gap.

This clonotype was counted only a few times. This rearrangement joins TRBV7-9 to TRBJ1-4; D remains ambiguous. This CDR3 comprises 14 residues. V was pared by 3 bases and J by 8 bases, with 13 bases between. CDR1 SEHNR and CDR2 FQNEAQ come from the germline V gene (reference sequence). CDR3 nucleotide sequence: TGTGCCAGCAGCTTCCCCCGACCGAGGGAAAAACTGTTTTTT. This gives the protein CASSFPRPREKLFF.

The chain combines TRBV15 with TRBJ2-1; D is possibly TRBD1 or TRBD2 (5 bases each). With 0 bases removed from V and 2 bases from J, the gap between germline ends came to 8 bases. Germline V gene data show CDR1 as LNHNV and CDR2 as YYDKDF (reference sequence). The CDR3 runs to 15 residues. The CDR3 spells CATSRDLGAYNEQFF. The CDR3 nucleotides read TGTGCCACCAGCAGAGATTTGGGGGCCTACAATGAGCAGTTCTTC.